This T cell receptor (beta chain) was sequenced during a study of cytomegalovirus exposure and HLA in healthy donors (dated by TCRdb to 2017 to 2019). Looking at the study overall: According to an earlier analysis of 587 of the donors, about 179 million T cells yielded 100 million or so unique TCR beta sequences and 276 Gb of sequence data. The later analysis used no new phenotypic data to find candidate immune exposures, relying instead on TCR beta sequences and their occurrence across donors. Because of strong linkage in the cohort, four to six DR-DQ haplotypes were treated as single units for association and clustering. On average, roughly 240,000 unique TCR beta nucleotide sequences were sequenced per donor among a few hundred genotyped donors of the cohort, with 15% to 20% of those sequences being non-productive. The study was designed to test whether signatures of past pathogen exposure could be identified by cataloging public T cell receptors. In addition to the first cohort of approximately 670 subjects, a separate validation cohort of under 150 different subjects was used. In a later genetic analysis, genome-wide SNP genotypes for about 65% of the roughly 670 donors were used, and that subset was treated as a discovery cohort. HLA typing covered class I and class II loci at four-digit resolution. The number of donors typed differed by locus, with 629-630 for A, B, C, DRB1 and DQB1, roughly 550 for DQA1, over 600 for DPA1, and 400 to 490 for DPB1. To decide whether each TCR beta V gene segment behaved as functional or pseudogenic, an earlier analysis of approximately 620 of the donors relied on high-throughput TCR beta sequencing. The T cell repertoires of some 670 subjects were profiled by immunosequencing and related to cytomegalovirus serostatus. Roughly 300 gigabases of sequencing data and approximately 85 million unique TCR sequences were included in an early release covering around 650 HLA-typed donors. To predict cytomegalovirus infection status, the study brought together high-throughput TCR immunosequencing, statistical association of individual TCRs with disease status, and machine learning. Every discovery cohort repertoire had been produced on one sequencing platform. The genetic ancestry cluster associated with self-reported Caucasian donors included 80% to 90% of the roughly 400 genotyped donors. A later analysis re-analyzed previously published TCR beta repertoires from 500 to 700 donors and added high-resolution HLA genotyping to study TCR occurrence patterns. Donor age, sex, ethnicity and CMV serostatus were compiled together with the repertoire data.

Points the paper makes about the study in general: A further reported finding was that TCR beta sequences accurately predicted the HLA-A and HLA-B alleles for most subjects in the first cohort. The classifier was reported to diagnose cytomegalovirus status with high specificity and sensitivity in both the original cohort and the validation cohort. The only immune exposure information available for the cohort was CMV serostatus. In a later analysis, HLA-associated TCR beta chains showed more clonal expansion and lower generation probabilities than non-associated chains that were equally common. In a later analysis, the rate of TCR association differed among HLA loci, with DRB1 alleles having the most associated TCRs and HLA-C alleles having the fewest. Compared with the roughly 670-donor mean, donors in an Asian-associated ancestry cluster had fewer N-insertions in productive TCRs, according to a later genetic analysis. In vitro tests confirmed that a few of the cytomegalovirus-associated TCR beta chains recognize cytomegalovirus antigens. When HLA alleles, especially DR and DQ, strongly co-occurred, TCR associations were difficult to assign to individual alleles. Because some donors lacked HLA typing at each locus, the association tests relied only on the typed subset. Specific HLA alleles were associated with 15,000 to 20,000 TCR beta sequences at a false discovery rate of 0.05 in a later analysis. Sequencing depth was assumed to be roughly uniform across donors in the presence/absence analyses, though that assumption may not hold. In a later genetic analysis, a missense DCLRE1C variant was associated with V-gene and J-gene trimming of TCR beta chains, and the association was replicated in an independent cohort. Several of the top co-occurrence clusters appeared to be linked to parvovirus B19, influenza, CMV and Epstein-Barr virus, according to a later analysis. Across donors, most TCR sequences were observed very rarely, whereas some public TCRs were present in many individuals. Because counts were too low, seventeen rarely observed V segments, including chromosome 9 orphons, were excluded from the earlier analysis of fewer than 650 of the donors. Most CMV-associated TCR beta chains appeared to be HLA-restricted in a later analysis, and the HLA associations seemed to be driven largely by CMV exposure. Correlated functional status among segregating V segments might reflect linkage disequilibrium, but an unknown experimental factor could not be ruled out. According to the authors, the approach could potentially be generalized to other disease states and immunological phenotypes. In an earlier analysis of a few hundred of the donors, most TCR beta V segments were observed in productive rearrangements about 90% or about 30% of the time, broadly matching IMGT annotations. In this cohort, only TCR beta chains were sequenced, and detectable features were limited by the absence of alpha or paired-chain data. Some IMGT-functional V segments, including TRBV6-2 and TRBV6-3, could not be told apart with the 87-base-pair reads, so those segments were excluded. A cluster of highly shared sequence variants was judged likely to be a technical artifact of the sequencing pipeline. In the study, 150 to 200 TCR beta chains were listed as associated with cytomegalovirus.

In total, 600 or so healthy bone marrow donors made up the cohort. At the time of sampling, every cohort member was nominally healthy, though immune exposures that went unrecorded were likely present. The donor tested CMV seronegative, placing the donor among the 352 seronegative members of the cohort. Each donor provided a peripheral blood sample, and peripheral blood mononuclear cells were used for TCR beta sequencing. The Qiagen DNeasy Blood Extraction Kit was used to extract genomic DNA from the blood cell samples. Library generation was performed with the immunoSEQ multiplex PCR assay. The multiplex PCR relied on a mix of 60 forward primers for TCR Vbeta segments and 13 reverse primers for TCR Jbeta segments. The CDR3 region of rearranged TCR beta genes was amplified from genomic DNA by a multiplex PCR assay. The amplified TCR beta libraries were sequenced on the Illumina HiSeq System as 87-base-pair reads. The source study handled its data this way. A later analysis tallied 70 million to 100 million unique TCR beta chains across the 666 repertoires, and about 10 million of those chains were shared by two or more donors. Raw reads were error-corrected and collapsed into unique sequences by a nearest-neighbor algorithm in which closely related sequences were merged to remove PCR and sequencing errors. CDR3 sequences were aligned to IMGT reference sequences to assign V, D and J gene segments. For a sequence to be retained, a match of at least six nucleotides was required to both a V gene segment and a J gene segment. Rearrangements were called productive when the CDR3 lacked stop codons and stayed in frame with V and J; all others were non-productive. Following IMGT convention, CDR3 was defined as the stretch from the second conserved V-encoded cysteine up to the conserved J-encoded phenylalanine. The earlier analysis of about 560 of the donors excluded any sequence lacking an unambiguous match to a single V gene segment. In an earlier analysis of some 590 of the donors, V segments were called functional above 56.7% productive rearrangements and were called segregating when the between-donor standard deviation exceeded 5%. To diagnose cytomegalovirus status from the catalog of TCR beta chain sequences, a statistical classification framework was built. In a later analysis, TCR nucleotide sequences were compared against IMGT/GENE-DB human TR gene sequences so that V and J genes could be assigned. The TCRdist pipeline was used in a later analysis to assign CDR3 sequences and most-parsimonious VDJ recombination scenarios. In a later analysis, every TCR beta chain was defined by the combination of its CDR3 amino acid sequence and its V-gene family, and reads without a unique V-gene family were dropped. To address suspected cross-contamination and a sequencing artifact, a later analysis removed 592 highly shared, low-generation-probability nucleotide sequences. In a later analysis, a clonal expansion index was calculated for each public chain from normalized within-repertoire ranks of inferred template counts. In a later analysis, generation probabilities were computed using a VDJ recombination model fitted to out-of-frame rearrangements, and the results were checked against IGoR. In a later analysis, hypergeometric tests were used to score TCR-TCR, TCR-HLA and TCR-CMV co-occurrence, with a repertoire-size bias correction applied to TCR pairs. To estimate false discovery rates, a later analysis permuted the HLA or CMV assignments 20 times. In a later analysis, co-occurring TCRs were grouped using DBSCAN, and TCRdist sequence similarity was added for clustering within HLA-allele-positive subsets. Repertoires with fewer than 30,000 or more than 120,000 public chains were left out of co-occurrence clustering, as were several repertoires with anomalous nucleotide sharing. In TCRdb, the immuneACCESS table is reduced to in-frame sequences with V and J assigned. These tables do not hold every clone; where another copy was compared, an unresolved V gene accounts for under half, and the others remain unexplained. The D gene and trimming were derived from the DNA, and the V and J assignments and clone size from that table. This sample gives some 150,000 clones in total; roughly 76% of them show up just once. The ten most abundant clones make up 1.2% to 1.5% of the sample.

Per the germline V gene, SGDLS is the CDR1 and YYNGEE is the CDR2. Its CDR3 holds 14 amino acids, cysteine through phenylalanine. Kept here is only the CDR3 DNA, which spans 42 bases and is read in frame from base 1. The V end loses 4 bases and the J end loses 0 bases, and a stretch of 8 bases separates them. As to this clone: It has no known antigen specificity. Base quality data are lacking; no much larger clone is found one base away.

The chain uses TRBV9 and TRBJ1-3; the D gene lacks a confident call. The sample was PBMCs. The TCR sequence derives from a man between 60 and 75 years old in good health and CMV-seronegative. CDR3 sequence: CASSTQSSGNTIYF. The nucleotide sequence reads TGTGCCAGCAGCACACAGAGCTCTGGAAACACCATATATTTT. Where the CDR3 stops, the reference TRBV9 and TRBJ1-3 genes take over; the full variable domain is DSGVTQTPKHLITATGQRVTLRCSPRSGDLSVYWYQQSLDQGLQFLIQYYNGEERAKGNILERFSAQQFPDLHSELNLSSLELGDSALYFCASSTQSSGNTIYFGEGSWLTVV.